The clone carrying this TCR beta chain was seen only a few times. Its antigen is unknown. One end of the junction does not line up with germline, which may come from a read error. As to time point: persistent/refractory GD, antithyroid drugs over 5 years with positive TRAb. From PBMCs, RNA was extracted and then used to make the TCR library. To make TCR beta libraries, researchers used iRepertoire HTBI primers and Arm-PCR of CDR3 regions. TCRdb ran MiXCR on the multiplex PCR reads and lists one entry per CDR3 protein. The sample lists about 460,000 distinct CDR3 sequences; about 20% were seen once. The data stem from a study of regulatory T cells in long-lasting Graves disease. Overall study findings and caveats: Newly diagnosed Graves' patients exceeded persistent ones in TCR diversity.

The sequence was collected from a female donor with Graves disease. This specimen was peripheral blood mononuclear cells (PBMCs), taken when the disease was refractory, from a patient treated with antithyroid drugs.

CDR3 region: CASSLSRGINDKLFF. The CDR3 DNA sequence: TGTGCCAGCAGCTTATCGAGGGGAATTAATGACAAACTGTTTTTT. The V and J genes are TRBV7-9 and TRBJ1-4; D may be TRBD1 (5 bases). The CDR3 runs to 15 residues. Germline V gene sequence: CDR1 SEHNR, CDR2 FQNEAQ (reference sequence).